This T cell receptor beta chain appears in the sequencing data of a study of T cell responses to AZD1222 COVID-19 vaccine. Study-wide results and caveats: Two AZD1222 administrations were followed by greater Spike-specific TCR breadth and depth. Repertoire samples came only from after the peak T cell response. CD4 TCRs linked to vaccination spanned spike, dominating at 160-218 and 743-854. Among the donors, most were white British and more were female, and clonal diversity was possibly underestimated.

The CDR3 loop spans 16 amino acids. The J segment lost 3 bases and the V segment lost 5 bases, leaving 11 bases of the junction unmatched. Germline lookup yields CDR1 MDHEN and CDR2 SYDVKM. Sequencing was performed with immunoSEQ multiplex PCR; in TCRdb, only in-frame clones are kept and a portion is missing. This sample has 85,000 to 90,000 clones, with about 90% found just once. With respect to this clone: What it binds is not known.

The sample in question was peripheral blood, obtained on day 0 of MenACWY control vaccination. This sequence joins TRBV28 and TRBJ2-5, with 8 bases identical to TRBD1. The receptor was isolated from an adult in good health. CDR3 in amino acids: CASSPPPGTGKETQYF. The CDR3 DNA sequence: TGTGCCAGCAGTCCACCTCCCGGGACAGGTAAAGAGACCCAGTACTTC.